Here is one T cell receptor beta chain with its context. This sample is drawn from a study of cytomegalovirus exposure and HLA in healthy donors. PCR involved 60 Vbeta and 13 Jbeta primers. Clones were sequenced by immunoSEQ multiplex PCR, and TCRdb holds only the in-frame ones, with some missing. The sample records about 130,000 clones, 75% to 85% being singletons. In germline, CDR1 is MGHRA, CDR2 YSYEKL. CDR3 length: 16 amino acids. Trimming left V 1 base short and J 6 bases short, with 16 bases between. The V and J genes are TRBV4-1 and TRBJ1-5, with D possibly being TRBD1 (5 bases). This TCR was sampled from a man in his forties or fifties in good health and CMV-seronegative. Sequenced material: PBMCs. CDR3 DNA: TGCGCCAGCAGCCAAGCCCCCCCTAGGGGTGTTCAGCCCCAGCATTTT. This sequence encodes CASSQAPPRGVQPQHF.